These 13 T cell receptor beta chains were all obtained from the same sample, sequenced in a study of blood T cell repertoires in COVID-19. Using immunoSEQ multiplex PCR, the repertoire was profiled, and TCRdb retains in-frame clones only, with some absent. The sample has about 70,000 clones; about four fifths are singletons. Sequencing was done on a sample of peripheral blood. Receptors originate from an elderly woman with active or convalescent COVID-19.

CDR3 amino acids: CASSYKSTDPAYGYTF. The CDR3, as DNA: TGTGCCAGCAGCTACAAATCGACAGACCCTGCCTATGGCTACACCTTC. The chain links TRBV6-5 to TRBJ1-2, with D possibly being TRBD1 (5 bases). Germline lookup yields CDR1 MNHEY and CDR2 SVGAGI. With 6 bases removed from V and 4 bases from J, the gap between germline ends came to 21 bases. This CDR3 has 16 amino acids.

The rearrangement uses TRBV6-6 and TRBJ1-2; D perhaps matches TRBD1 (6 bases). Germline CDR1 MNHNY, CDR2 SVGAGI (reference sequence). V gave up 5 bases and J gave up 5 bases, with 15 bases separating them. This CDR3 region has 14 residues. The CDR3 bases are TGTGCCAGCAGTCAAACGGGGGGGGCGTATGGCTACACCTTC. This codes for CASSQTGGAYGYTF.

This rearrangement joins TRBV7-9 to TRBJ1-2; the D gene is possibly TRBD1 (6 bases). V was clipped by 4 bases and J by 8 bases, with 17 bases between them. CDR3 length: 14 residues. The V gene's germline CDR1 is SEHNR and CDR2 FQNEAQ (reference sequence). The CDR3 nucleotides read TGTGCCAGCAGCTCCGAGGTGGGGGCCGGGGGCTACACCTTC. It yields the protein CASSSEVGAGGYTF.

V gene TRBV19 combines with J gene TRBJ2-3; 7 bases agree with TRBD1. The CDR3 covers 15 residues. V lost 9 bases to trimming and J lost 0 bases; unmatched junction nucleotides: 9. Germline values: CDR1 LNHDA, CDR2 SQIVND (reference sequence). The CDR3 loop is CARKRDSSSTDTQYF. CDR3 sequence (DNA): TGTGCCAGGAAGAGGGACAGCTCTAGCACAGATACGCAGTATTTT.

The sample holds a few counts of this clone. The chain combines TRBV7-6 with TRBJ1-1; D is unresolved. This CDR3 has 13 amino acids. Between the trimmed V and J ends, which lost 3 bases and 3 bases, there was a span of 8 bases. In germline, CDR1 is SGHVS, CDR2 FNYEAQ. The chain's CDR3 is CASSLAVHTEAFF. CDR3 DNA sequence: TGTGCCAGCAGCTTGGCGGTCCACACTGAAGCTTTCTTT.

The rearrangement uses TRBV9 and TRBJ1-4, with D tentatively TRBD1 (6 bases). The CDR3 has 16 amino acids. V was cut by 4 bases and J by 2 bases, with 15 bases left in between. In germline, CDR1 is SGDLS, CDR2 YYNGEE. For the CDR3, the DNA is TGTGCCAGCAGCTTACAACAGGGCGGCACTAATGAAAAACTGTTTTTT. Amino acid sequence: CASSLQQGGTNEKLFF.

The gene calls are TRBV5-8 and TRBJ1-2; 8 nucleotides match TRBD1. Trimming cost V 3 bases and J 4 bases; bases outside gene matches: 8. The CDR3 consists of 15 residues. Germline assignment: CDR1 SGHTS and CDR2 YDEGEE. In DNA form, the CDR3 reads TGTGCCAGCAGCTATACAGGGGGAGAGACCTATGGCTACACCTTC. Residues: CASSYTGGETYGYTF.

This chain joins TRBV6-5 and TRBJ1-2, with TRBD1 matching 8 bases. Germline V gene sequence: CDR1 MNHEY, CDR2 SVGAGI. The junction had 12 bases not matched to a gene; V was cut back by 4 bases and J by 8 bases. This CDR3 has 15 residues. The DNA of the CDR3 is TGTGCCAGCAGTTCTACTCCAGGGGGCGCGGACGGCTACACCTTC. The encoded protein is CASSSTPGGADGYTF.

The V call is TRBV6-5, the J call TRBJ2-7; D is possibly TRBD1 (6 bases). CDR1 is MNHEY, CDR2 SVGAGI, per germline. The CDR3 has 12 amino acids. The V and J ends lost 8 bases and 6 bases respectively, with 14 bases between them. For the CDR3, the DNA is TGTGCCAGCCGACAGGATAGGGGCGAGCAGTACTTC. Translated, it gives CASRQDRGEQYF.

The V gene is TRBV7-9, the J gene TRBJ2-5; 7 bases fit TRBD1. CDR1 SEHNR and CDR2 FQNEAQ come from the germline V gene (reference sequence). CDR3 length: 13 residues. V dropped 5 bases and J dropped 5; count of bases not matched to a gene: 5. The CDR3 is CASSEGATETQYF. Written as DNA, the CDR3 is TGTGCCAGCAGCGAGGGGGCGACGGAGACCCAGTACTTC.

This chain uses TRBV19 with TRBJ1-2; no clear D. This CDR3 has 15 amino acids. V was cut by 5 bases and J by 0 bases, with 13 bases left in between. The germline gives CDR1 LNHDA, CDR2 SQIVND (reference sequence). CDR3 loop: CASSLSDGTNYGYTF. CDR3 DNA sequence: TGTGCCAGTAGTCTGTCGGACGGGACTAACTATGGCTACACCTTC.

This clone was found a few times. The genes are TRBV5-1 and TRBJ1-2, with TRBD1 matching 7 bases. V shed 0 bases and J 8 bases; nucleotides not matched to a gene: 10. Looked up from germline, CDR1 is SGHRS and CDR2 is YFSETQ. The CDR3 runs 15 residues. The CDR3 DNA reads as TGCGCCAGCAGCTTGGGACTTGACAGGGCCTTCGGCTACACCTTC. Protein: CASSLGLDRAFGYTF.

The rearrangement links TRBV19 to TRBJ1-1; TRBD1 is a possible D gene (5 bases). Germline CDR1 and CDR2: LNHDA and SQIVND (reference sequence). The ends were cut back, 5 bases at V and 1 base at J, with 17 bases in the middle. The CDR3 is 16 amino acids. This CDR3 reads CASSGRQRKGNTEAFF. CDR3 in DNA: TGTGCCAGTAGTGGAAGACAGAGAAAGGGGAACACTGAAGCTTTCTTT.